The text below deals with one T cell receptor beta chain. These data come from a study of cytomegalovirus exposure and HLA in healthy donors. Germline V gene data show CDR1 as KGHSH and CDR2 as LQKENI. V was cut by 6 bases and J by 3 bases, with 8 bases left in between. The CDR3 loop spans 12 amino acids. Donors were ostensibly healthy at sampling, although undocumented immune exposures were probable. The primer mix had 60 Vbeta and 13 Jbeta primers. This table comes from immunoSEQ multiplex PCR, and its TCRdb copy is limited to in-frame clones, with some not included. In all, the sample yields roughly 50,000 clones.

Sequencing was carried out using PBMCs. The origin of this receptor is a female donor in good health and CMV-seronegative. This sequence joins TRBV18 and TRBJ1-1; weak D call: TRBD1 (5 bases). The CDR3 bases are TGTGCCAGCTCTACAGGCGACACTGAAGCTTTCTTT. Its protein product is CASSTGDTEAFF.